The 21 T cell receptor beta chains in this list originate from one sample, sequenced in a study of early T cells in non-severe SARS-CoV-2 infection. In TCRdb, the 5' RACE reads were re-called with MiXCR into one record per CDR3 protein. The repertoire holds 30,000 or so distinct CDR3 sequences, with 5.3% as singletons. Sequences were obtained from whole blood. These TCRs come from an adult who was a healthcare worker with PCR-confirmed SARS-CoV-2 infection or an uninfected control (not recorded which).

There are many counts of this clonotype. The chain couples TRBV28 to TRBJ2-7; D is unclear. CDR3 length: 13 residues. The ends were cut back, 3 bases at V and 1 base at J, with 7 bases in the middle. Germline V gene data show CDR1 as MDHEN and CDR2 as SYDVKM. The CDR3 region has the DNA TGTGCCAGCAGTTTCAGTATGTCCTACGAGCAGTACTTC. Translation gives CASSFSMSYEQYF.

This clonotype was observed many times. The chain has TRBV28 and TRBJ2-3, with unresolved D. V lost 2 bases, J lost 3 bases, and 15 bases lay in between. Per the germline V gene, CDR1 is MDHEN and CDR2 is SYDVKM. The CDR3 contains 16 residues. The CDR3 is CASSLGGSRSTDTQYF. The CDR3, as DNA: TGTGCCAGCAGTTTAGGCGGCAGCAGGAGTACAGATACGCAGTATTTT.

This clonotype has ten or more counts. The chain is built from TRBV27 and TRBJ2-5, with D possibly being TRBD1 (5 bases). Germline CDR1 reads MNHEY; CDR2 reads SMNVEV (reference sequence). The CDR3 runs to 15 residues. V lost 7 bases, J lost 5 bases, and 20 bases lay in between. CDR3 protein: CASKGLPKPGETQYF. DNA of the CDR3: TGTGCCAGCAAGGGGCTACCCAAGCCCGGGGAGACCCAGTACTTC.

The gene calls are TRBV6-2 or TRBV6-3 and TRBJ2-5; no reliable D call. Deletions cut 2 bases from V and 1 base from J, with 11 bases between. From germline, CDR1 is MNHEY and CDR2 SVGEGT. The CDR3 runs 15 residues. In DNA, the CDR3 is TGTGCCAGCAGTTACCCACGACACGGCCAAGAGACCCAGTACTTC. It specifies CASSYPRHGQETQYF.

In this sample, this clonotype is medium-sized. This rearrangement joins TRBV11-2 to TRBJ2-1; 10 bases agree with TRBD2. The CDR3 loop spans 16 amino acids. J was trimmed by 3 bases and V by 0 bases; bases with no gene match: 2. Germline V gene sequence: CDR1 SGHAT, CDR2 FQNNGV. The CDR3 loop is CASSLEGTSVYNEQFF. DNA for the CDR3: TGTGCCAGCAGCTTAGAGGGGACTAGCGTCTACAATGAGCAGTTCTTC. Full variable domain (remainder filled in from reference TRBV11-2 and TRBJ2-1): EAGVAQSPRYKIIEKRQSVAFWCNPISGHATLYWYQQILGQGPKLLIQFQNNGVVDDSQLPKDRFSAERLKGVDSTLKIQPAKLEDSAVYLCASSLEGTSVYNEQFFGPGTRLTVL.

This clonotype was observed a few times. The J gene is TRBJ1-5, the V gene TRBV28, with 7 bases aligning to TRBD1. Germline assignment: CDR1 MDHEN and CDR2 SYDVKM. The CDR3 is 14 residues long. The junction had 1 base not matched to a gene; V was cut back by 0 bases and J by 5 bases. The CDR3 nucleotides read TGTGCCAGCAGTTTATGGACAGGGTATCAGCCCCAGCATTTT. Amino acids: CASSLWTGYQPQHF.

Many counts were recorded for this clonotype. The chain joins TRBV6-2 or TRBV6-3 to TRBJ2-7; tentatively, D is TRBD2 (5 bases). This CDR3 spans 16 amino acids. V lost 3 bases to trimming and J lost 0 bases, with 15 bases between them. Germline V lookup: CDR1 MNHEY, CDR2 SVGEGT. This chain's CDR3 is CASSYFQRPFSYEQYF. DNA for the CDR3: TGTGCCAGCAGTTATTTTCAGCGGCCCTTCTCCTACGAGCAGTACTTC.

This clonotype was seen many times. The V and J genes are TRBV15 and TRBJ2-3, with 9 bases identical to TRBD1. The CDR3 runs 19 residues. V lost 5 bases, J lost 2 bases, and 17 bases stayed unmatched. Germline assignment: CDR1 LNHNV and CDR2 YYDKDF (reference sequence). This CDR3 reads CATSQRGQGRAPYTDTQYF. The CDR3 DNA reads TGTGCCACCAGCCAGCGGGGACAGGGTCGCGCGCCTTACACAGATACGCAGTATTTT.

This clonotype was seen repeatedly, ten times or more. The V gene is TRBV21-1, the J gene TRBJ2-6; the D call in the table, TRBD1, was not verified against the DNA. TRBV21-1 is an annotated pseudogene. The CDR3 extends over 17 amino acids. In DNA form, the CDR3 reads TGTGCCAGCAGCCCCGGTCCCTTGACTCTGAGGGCCAACGTCCTGACTTTC. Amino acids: CASSPGPLTLRANVLTF.

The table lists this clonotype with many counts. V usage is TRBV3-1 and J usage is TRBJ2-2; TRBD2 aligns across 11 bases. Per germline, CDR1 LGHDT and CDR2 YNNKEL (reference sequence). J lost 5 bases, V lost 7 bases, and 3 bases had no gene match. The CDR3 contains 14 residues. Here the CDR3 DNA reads TGTGCCAGCACTAGCGGGAGGAGGACCGGGGAGCTGTTTTTT. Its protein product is CASTSGRRTGELFF. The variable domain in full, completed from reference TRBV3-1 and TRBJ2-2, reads DTAVSQTPKYLVTQMGNDKSIKCEQNLGHDTMYWYKQDSKKFLKIMFSYNNKELIINETVPNRFSPKSPDKAHLNLHINSLELGDSAVYFCASTSGRRTGELFFGEGSRLTVL.

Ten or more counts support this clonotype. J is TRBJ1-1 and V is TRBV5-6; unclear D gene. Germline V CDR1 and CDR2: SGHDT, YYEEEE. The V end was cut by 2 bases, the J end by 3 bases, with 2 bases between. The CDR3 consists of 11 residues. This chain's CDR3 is CASSLHTEAFF. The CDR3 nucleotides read TGTGCCAGCAGCTTACACACTGAAGCTTTCTTT.

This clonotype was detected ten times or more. The CDR3 spells CASSPPSQVRSDEQFF. In DNA form, the CDR3 reads TGTGCCAGCTCACCACCGAGTCAGGTGCGGAGTGACGAGCAGTTCTTC. The chain carries TRBV18 and TRBJ2-1; D not certain. Per germline, CDR1 KGHSH and CDR2 LQKENI. Between the trimmed V and J ends, which lost 0 bases and 10 bases, there was a span of 19 bases. The CDR3 runs to 16 residues.

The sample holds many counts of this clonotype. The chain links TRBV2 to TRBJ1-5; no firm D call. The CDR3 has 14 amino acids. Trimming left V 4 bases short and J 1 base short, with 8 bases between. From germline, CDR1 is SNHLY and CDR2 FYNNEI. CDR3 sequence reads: CASSVEGSNQPQHF. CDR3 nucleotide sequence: TGTGCCAGCAGTGTCGAAGGGAGCAATCAGCCCCAGCATTTT. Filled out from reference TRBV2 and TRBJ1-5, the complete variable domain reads EPEVTQTPSHQVTQMGQEVILRCVPISNHLYFYWYRQILGQKVEFLVSFYNNEISEKSEIFDDQFSVERPDGSNFTLKIRSTKLEDSAMYFCASSVEGSNQPQHFGDGTRLSIL.

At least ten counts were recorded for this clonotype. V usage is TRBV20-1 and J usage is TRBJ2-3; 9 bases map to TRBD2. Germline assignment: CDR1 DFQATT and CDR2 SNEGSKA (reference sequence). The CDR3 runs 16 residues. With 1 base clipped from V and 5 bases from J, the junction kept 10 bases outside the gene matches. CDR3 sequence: CSARVRLAGREDTQYF. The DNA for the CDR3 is TGCAGTGCTAGAGTTCGGCTAGCGGGAAGGGAAGATACGCAGTATTTT.

The CDR3 DNA reads as TGCGCCAGCAGCCAAGATCTGCCTAGCGGGAGGGGGCATTACAATGAGCAGTTCTTC. It specifies CASSQDLPSGRGHYNEQFF. This chain links TRBV4-1 with TRBJ2-1, with 12 positions matching TRBD2. Germline V gene data show CDR1 as MGHRA and CDR2 as YSYEKL. This CDR3 is built from 19 residues. Trimming cost V 0 bases and J 4 bases; bases outside gene matches: 10.

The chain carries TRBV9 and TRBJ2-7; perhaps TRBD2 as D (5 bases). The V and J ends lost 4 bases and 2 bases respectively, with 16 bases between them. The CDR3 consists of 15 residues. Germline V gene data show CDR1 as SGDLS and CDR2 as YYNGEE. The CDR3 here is CASSPLWGETYEQYF. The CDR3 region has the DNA TGTGCCAGCAGCCCCCTTTGGGGAGAGACCTACGAGCAGTACTTC.

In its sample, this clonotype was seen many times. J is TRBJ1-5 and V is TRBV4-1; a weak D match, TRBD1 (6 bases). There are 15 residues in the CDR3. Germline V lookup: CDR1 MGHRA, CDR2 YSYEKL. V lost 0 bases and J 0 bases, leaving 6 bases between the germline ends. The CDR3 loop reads CASSQEDSSNQPQHF. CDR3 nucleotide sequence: TGCGCCAGCAGCCAAGAGGACAGTAGCAATCAGCCCCAGCATTTT.

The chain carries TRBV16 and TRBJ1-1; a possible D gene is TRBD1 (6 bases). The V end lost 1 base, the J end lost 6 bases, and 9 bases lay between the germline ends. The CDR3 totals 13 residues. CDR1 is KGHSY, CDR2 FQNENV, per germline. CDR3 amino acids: CASSQWAGAEAFF. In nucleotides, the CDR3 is TGTGCCAGCAGCCAATGGGCAGGGGCTGAAGCTTTCTTT. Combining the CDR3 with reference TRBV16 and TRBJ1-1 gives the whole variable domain GEEVAQTPKHLVRGEGQKAKLYCAPIKGHSYVFWYQQVLKNEFKFLISFQNENVFDETGMPKERFSAKCLPNSPCSLEIQATKLEDSAVYFCASSQWAGAEAFFGQGTRLTVV.

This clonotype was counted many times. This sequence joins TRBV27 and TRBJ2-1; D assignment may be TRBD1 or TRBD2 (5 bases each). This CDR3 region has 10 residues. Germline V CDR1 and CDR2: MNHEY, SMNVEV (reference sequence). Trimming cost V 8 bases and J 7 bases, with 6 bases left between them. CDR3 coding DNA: TGTGCCAGCGGGGGTAATGAGCAGTTCTTC. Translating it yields CASGGNEQFF.

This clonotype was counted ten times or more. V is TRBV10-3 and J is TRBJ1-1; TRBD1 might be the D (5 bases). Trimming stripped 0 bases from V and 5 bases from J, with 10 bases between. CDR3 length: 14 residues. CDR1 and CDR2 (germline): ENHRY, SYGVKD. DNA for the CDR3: TGTGCCATCAGTGAGTCTGGCAGGGAGACTGAAGCTTTCTTT. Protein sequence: CAISESGRETEAFF.

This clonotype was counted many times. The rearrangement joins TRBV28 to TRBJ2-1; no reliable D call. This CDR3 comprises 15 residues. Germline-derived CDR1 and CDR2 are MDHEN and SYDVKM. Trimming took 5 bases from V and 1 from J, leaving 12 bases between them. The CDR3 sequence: CASSPLWGSYNEQFF. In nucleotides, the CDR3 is TGTGCCAGCAGTCCCTTATGGGGATCCTACAATGAGCAGTTCTTC.